The 10 T cell receptor beta chains below were found in one sample sequenced in a study of blood T cells in healthy people across ages. Alongside a J-beta primer mix, a sample-barcoded 5' primer served in a second PCR lasting roughly 6 to 11 cycles. Each CDR3 protein is one row after TCRdb ran MiXCR on the 5' RACE reads. The sample lists approximately 800,000 distinct CDR3 sequences; roughly 50% were seen once. The sample was blood. These receptors were collected from a young man in good health.

V is TRBV7-2 and J is TRBJ2-5, with D possibly being TRBD1 or TRBD2 (5 bases each). Trimming left V 5 bases short and J 11 bases short, with 15 bases between. The germline V gene encodes CDR1 SGHTA and CDR2 FQGNSA. This CDR3 is built from 12 residues. The CDR3 here is CASSLDLGEQYF. CDR3 DNA sequence: TGTGCCAGCAGCCTAGACCTGGGGGAGCAGTACTTC.

The J gene is TRBJ2-2, the V gene TRBV5-8; D perhaps matches TRBD1 (6 bases). The CDR3 has 14 amino acids. Germline CDR1 is SGHTS and CDR2 is YDEGEE. V was shortened by 5 bases and J by 5 bases, with 13 bases between the two germline ends. CDR3: CASSRQAWTGELFF. The DNA of the CDR3 is TGTGCCAGCAGTCGACAGGCTTGGACCGGGGAGCTGTTTTTT.

The rearrangement uses TRBV7-3 and TRBJ2-1; the match to TRBD1 covers 7 bases. The CDR3 loop spans 14 amino acids. CDR1 SGHTA and CDR2 FQGTGA come from the germline V gene. V lost 8 bases and J lost 6; bases outside the gene matches: 10. CDR3 nucleotide sequence: TGTGCCAGCGGCACAGGGGCGACCTCCAATGAGCAGTTCTTC. Translating gives CASGTGATSNEQFF.

Regarding this clonotype: A much larger clone differs from this one at a single base, so this may be a read error. This chain joins TRBV7-2 and TRBJ1-2; D remains ambiguous. Germline CDR1 and CDR2: SGHTA and FQGNSA. The CDR3 has 14 residues. The CDR3 nucleotides read TGTGCCTGCAGCTTTACAAGCGAGAGGGATGGCTACACCTTC. Amino acid sequence: CACSFTSERDGYTF.

The rearrangement links TRBV27 to TRBJ1-6, with 8 bases fitting TRBD1. The CDR3 contains 15 residues. V dropped 6 bases and J dropped 8; count of bases not matched to a gene: 9. CDR1 and CDR2 (germline): MNHEY, SMNVEV (reference sequence). This CDR3 reads CASSRTRGQDSPLHF. The CDR3, as DNA: TGTGCCAGCAGCCGAACCAGGGGGCAGGATTCACCCCTCCACTTT.

The chain combines TRBV30 with TRBJ2-4; TRBD2 might be the D (5 bases). The DNA end lines up better with TRBJ2-5; the J call may be wrong. Germline loops: CDR1 GTSNPN, CDR2 SVGIG (reference sequence). This CDR3 has 12 residues. CDR3 sequence: CAWEADEETQYF. CDR3 sequence (DNA): TGTGCCTGGGAAGCGGATGAAGAGACCCAGTACTTC.

This chain connects TRBV20-1 to TRBJ2-5; D unclear. Between the trimmed V and J ends, which lost 3 bases and 5 bases, there was a span of 10 bases. The germline CDR1 and CDR2 sequences are DFQATT and SNEGSKA (reference sequence). This CDR3 spans 12 amino acids. The DNA of the CDR3 is TGCAGTGCTAGCCCCCTGGAGGAGACCCAGTACTTC. Protein: CSASPLEETQYF.

The count of this clonotype is one. The chain carries TRBV20-1 and TRBJ2-7; TRBD2 agrees at 7 bases. Looked up from germline, CDR1 is DFQATT and CDR2 is SNEGSKA (reference sequence). Unmatched junction bases numbered 7, after V lost 3 bases and J lost 5 bases. This CDR3 region has 13 residues. The CDR3 is CSARSPGGDEQYF. The CDR3, as DNA: TGCAGTGCTAGGTCGCCGGGAGGAGACGAGCAGTACTTC.

The rearrangement uses TRBV20-1 and TRBJ2-3; D is perhaps TRBD2 (5 bases). The CDR3 is made up of 15 amino acids. CDR1 is DFQATT, CDR2 SNEGSKA, per germline (reference sequence). Between the trimmed V and J ends, which lost 3 bases and 4 bases, there was a span of 17 bases. CDR3 nucleotides: TGCAGTGCTAGCGGAGGCGTGGGGTTCTCAGATACGCAGTATTTT. This gives the protein CSASGGVGFSDTQYF.

The V gene is TRBV28, the J gene TRBJ2-2; the D gene is possibly TRBD1 (6 bases). The V end lost 6 bases, the J end lost 4 bases, and 21 bases lay between the germline ends. Per germline, CDR1 MDHEN and CDR2 SYDVKM. The CDR3 is 17 amino acids. CDR3 loop: CASRTHGLGQTTGELFF. CDR3 nucleotides: TGTGCCAGCAGGACCCACGGTCTGGGACAAACCACCGGGGAGCTGTTTTTT. The entire variable domain, with the rest obtained from reference TRBV28 and TRBJ2-2, is as follows: DVKVTQSSRYLVKRTGEKVFLECVQDMDHENMFWYRQDPGLGLRLIYFSYDVKMKEKGDIPEGYSVSREKKERFSLILESASTNQTSMYLCASRTHGLGQTTGELFFGEGSRLTVL.